The 26 T cell receptor beta chains in this list originate from one sample, sequenced in a study of T cells after posttransplantation cyclophosphamide. Libraries were prepared by immunoSEQ multiplex PCR; TCRdb keeps only in-frame clonotypes and omits some of them. The sample is made up of 6,000 to 9,500 clones, none counted only once. Treatment was busulfan-fludarabine conditioning, a marrow graft, and cyclophosphamide on days +3 and +4. The starting material was PBMCs, obtained approximately 92 days after allogeneic stem cell transplant with posttransplant cyclophosphamide. Receptor source: a female patient in her 60s who received an allogeneic stem cell transplant from an unrelated donor, was CMV-positive, and had acute GVHD only. Some T cells may be supplied by the graft donor.

This clone was counted many times. The chain links TRBV29-1 to TRBJ2-1, with D possibly TRBD2 on 6 matching bases. The CDR3 sequence is 16 residues long. With 0 bases removed from V and 7 bases from J, the gap between germline ends came to 19 bases. Germline loops: CDR1 SQVTM, CDR2 ANQGSEA. CDR3 bases: TGCAGCGTTGAAGATCCAGTCGCAGCCGCGGGGAATGAGCAGTTCTTC. Its protein is CSVEDPVAAAGNEQFF.

This chain links TRBV15 with TRBJ2-2; 11 bases match TRBD2. Trimming at V came to 1 base and at J to 4 bases, leaving 5 bases not matched to a gene. The CDR3 sequence is 17 residues long. Per germline, CDR1 LNHNV and CDR2 YYDKDF (reference sequence). The chain's CDR3 is CATSRGAGTSGTGELFF. In nucleotides, the CDR3 is TGTGCCACCAGCAGAGGTGCCGGGACTAGCGGCACCGGGGAGCTGTTTTTT.

This clone appeared many times. The genes are TRBV2 and TRBJ2-6; unclear D gene. With 6 bases removed from V and 0 bases from J, the gap between germline ends came to 3 bases. Germline V lookup: CDR1 SNHLY, CDR2 FYNNEI. CDR3 length equals 13 residues. CDR3: CASRLSGANVLTF. CDR3 bases: TGTGCCAGCAGACTCTCTGGGGCCAACGTCCTGACTTTC.

The gene calls are TRBV12-3 or TRBV12-4 and TRBJ2-3; D gene ambiguous. The V and J ends lost 7 bases and 2 bases respectively, with 13 bases between them. CDR3 size: 14 residues. The chain's CDR3 is CASKIRAFTDTQYF. CDR3 in DNA: TGTGCCAGCAAGATAAGAGCCTTCACAGATACGCAGTATTTT.

The table lists this clone with many counts. V usage is TRBV12-3 or TRBV12-4 and J usage is TRBJ2-1, with D possibly TRBD2 on 6 matching bases. Trimming removed 3 bases at V and 9 bases at J, with 18 bases between. There are 15 residues in the CDR3. CDR3 bases: TGTGCCAGCAGTTTGGTAGCGAGCCCGCGGGGTGAGCAGTTCTTC. It encodes CASSLVASPRGEQFF.

This clone has a count of ten or more. The chain joins TRBV2 to TRBJ2-3; 11 bases are shared with TRBD2. CDR3 length equals 16 residues. V lost 8 bases, J lost 3 bases, and 10 bases stayed unmatched. The germline V gene has CDR1 SNHLY and CDR2 FYNNEI. CDR3 residues: CASRRLTSGATDTQYF. Written as DNA, the CDR3 is TGTGCCAGCCGCCGCCTGACTAGCGGGGCGACAGATACGCAGTATTTT.

This clone was seen repeatedly, ten times or more. This sequence joins TRBV5-1 and TRBJ2-7; 10 bases agree with TRBD1. The V and J ends lost 0 bases and 6 bases, in that order; junction bases with no gene match: 6. Germline V gene lookup returns CDR1 SGHRS and CDR2 YFSETQ. This CDR3 region has 15 residues. The CDR3 here is CASSLVGTGAPEQYF. CDR3 nucleotide sequence: TGCGCCAGCAGCTTGGTGGGGACAGGGGCCCCCGAGCAGTACTTC. Combining the CDR3 with reference TRBV5-1 and TRBJ2-7 gives the whole variable domain KAGVTQTPRYLIKTRGQQVTLSCSPISGHRSVSWYQQTPGQGLQFLFEYFSETQRNKGNFPGRFSGRQFSNSRSEMNVSTLELGDSALYLCASSLVGTGAPEQYFGPGTRLTVT.

This clone was seen many times. The chain couples TRBV15 to TRBJ2-7; 10 bases match TRBD2. The CDR3 spans 16 residues. Trimming removed 1 base from V and 3 bases from J; junction bases left unmatched: 6. The germline gives CDR1 LNHNV, CDR2 YYDKDF (reference sequence). CDR3 region: CATSRARLAGYYEQYF. In DNA form, the CDR3 reads TGTGCCACCAGCAGAGCCAGACTAGCGGGCTACTACGAGCAGTACTTC.

The table lists this clone with many counts. V and J are TRBV28 and TRBJ2-3, with 13 bases lining up with TRBD2. This CDR3 region has 14 residues. With V trimmed by 10 bases and J by 6 bases, 7 bases remained unmatched. Germline CDR1 is MDHEN and CDR2 is SYDVKM. Written as DNA, the CDR3 is TGTGCCACGACGACTAGCGGGGGGTCGGATACGCAGTATTTT. This gives the protein CATTTSGGSDTQYF.

This clone was counted many times. The V gene is TRBV7-9, the J gene TRBJ2-7, with 9 nucleotides matching TRBD2. With V trimmed by 5 bases and J by 0 bases, 5 bases remained unmatched. This CDR3 spans 15 amino acids. The germline V gene has CDR1 SEHNR and CDR2 FQNEAQ (reference sequence). CDR3 protein: CASSPGGGASYEQYF. Written as DNA, the CDR3 is TGTGCCAGCAGCCCGGGCGGGGGGGCCTCCTACGAGCAGTACTTC.

The chain uses TRBV11-3 and TRBJ2-5; 8 bases align to TRBD2. This CDR3 contains 16 residues. Germline values: CDR1 SGHNT, CDR2 YENEEA. Trimming cost V 5 bases and J 5 bases; bases outside gene matches: 13. The CDR3 protein is CASSPPLGGRRETQYF. The CDR3 DNA sequence: TGTGCCAGCAGCCCCCCACTCGGCGGGAGGAGGGAGACCCAGTACTTC. The full variable domain, with the rest looked up from reference TRBV11-3 and TRBJ2-5, is EAGVVQSPRYKIIEKKQPVAFWCNPISGHNTLYWYLQNLGQGPELLIRYENEEAVDDSQLPKDRFSAERLKGVDSTLKIQPAELGDSAVYLCASSPPLGGRRETQYFGPGTRLLVL.

In its sample, this clone was seen many times. This chain joins TRBV6-4 and TRBJ2-2; D is possibly TRBD2 (6 bases). The CDR3 is made up of 16 amino acids. Between the trimmed V and J ends, which lost 0 bases and 1 base, there was a span of 9 bases. The germline gives CDR1 MRHNA, CDR2 SNTAGT. CDR3 protein: CASSDSASENTGELFF. The CDR3 region has the DNA TGTGCCAGCAGTGACTCGGCTAGCGAGAACACCGGGGAGCTGTTTTTT.

This rearrangement joins TRBV6-5 to TRBJ1-6, with 8 bases matching TRBD1. CDR3 length equals 14 residues. V was pared by 6 bases and J by 10 bases, with 8 bases of the junction left unmatched. CDR1 and CDR2 (germline): MNHEY, SVGAGI. Here the CDR3 reads CASRRGQGRSPLHF. As DNA, the CDR3 is TGTGCCAGCAGACGAGGACAGGGAAGATCACCCCTCCACTTT.

Relative to its sample, this clone is large. One end of the junction is discordant with germline, which a read error may explain. The chain links TRBV2 to TRBJ2-2; D ambiguous. The CDR3 runs to 12 residues. Germline CDR1 SNHLY, CDR2 FYNNEI. The CDR3 spells CASREVSGELFF. The CDR3 DNA sequence: TGTGCCAGCAGGGAAGTATCCGGGGAGCTGTTTTTT. The whole variable domain, filled in from reference TRBV2 and TRBJ2-2, reads EPEVTQTPSHQVTQMGQEVILRCVPISNHLYFYWYRQILGQKVEFLVSFYNNEISEKSEIFDDQFSVERPDGSNFTLKIRSTKLEDSAMYFCASREVSGELFFGEGSRLTVL.

This clone was observed at least ten times. This sequence joins TRBV24-1 and TRBJ2-5; the D is unclear. The CDR3 consists of 13 residues. Between the trimmed V and J ends, which lost 1 base and 5 bases, there was a span of 7 bases. The germline CDR1 and CDR2 sequences are KGHDR and SFDVKD. CDR3 in DNA: TGTGCCACCAGTGATTTCTCCGGGGAGACCCAGTACTTC. This translates into CATSDFSGETQYF.

This clone was detected ten times or more. The gene calls are TRBV11-2 and TRBJ1-4; D possibly corresponds to TRBD1 (6 bases). From germline, CDR1 is SGHAT and CDR2 FQNNGV. V was clipped by 5 bases and J by 7 bases, with 14 bases between them. The CDR3 is 14 residues long. This CDR3 reads CASSPRTVPEKLFF. DNA for the CDR3: TGTGCCAGCAGCCCCCGGACAGTTCCTGAAAAACTGTTTTTT.

This chain uses TRBV29-1 with TRBJ2-5; weak D call: TRBD2 (5 bases). Germline V CDR1 and CDR2: SQVTM, ANQGSEA. CDR3 length: 12 amino acids. V dropped 5 bases and J dropped 4 bases, with 11 bases sitting between them. CDR3 in DNA: TGCAGCGTTTTACAGCGGCGAGAGACCCAGTACTTC. It is translated as CSVLQRRETQYF. Variable domain in full (rest from reference TRBV29-1 and TRBJ2-5): SAVISQKPSRDICQRGTSLTIQCQVDSQVTMMFWYRQQPGQSLTLIATANQGSEATYESGFVIDKFPISRPNLTFSTLTVSNMSPEDSSIYLCSVLQRRETQYFGPGTRLLVL.

This clone was seen at least ten times. V is TRBV5-4 and J is TRBJ2-2; D remains unclear. Germline assignment: CDR1 SGHNT and CDR2 YYREEE (reference sequence). The CDR3 length is 13 residues. The V end lost 4 bases, the J end lost 9 bases, and 13 bases lay between the germline ends. The CDR3 sequence is CASSPSGGRELFF. CDR3 bases: TGTGCCAGCAGCCCCTCTGGCGGCCGGGAGCTGTTTTTT.

This clone was detected many times. The V and J genes are TRBV7-2 and TRBJ2-1; possible D gene TRBD1, 5 bases. The germline CDR1 and CDR2 sequences are SGHTA and FQGNSA. This CDR3 is built from 14 residues. V dropped 3 bases and J dropped 6 bases, with 12 bases sitting between them. DNA of the CDR3: TGTGCCAGCAGCTTTTTAGGGGCCACCAATGAGCAGTTCTTC. This encodes CASSFLGATNEQFF.

By share, this clone counts as medium-sized (0.01 to 0.1%). The rearrangement links TRBV14 to TRBJ1-4; perhaps TRBD1 as D (5 bases). The germline V gene encodes CDR1 SGHDN and CDR2 FVKESK. The germline V and J ends were trimmed by 0 bases and 7 bases, with 9 bases remaining between them. The CDR3 spans 14 residues. CDR3 region: CASSQDPGGEKLFF. The CDR3 region has the DNA TGTGCCAGCAGCCAAGATCCGGGGGGTGAAAAACTGTTTTTT. Based on the CDR3 plus reference TRBV14 and TRBJ1-4, the full variable domain is EAGVTQFPSHSVIEKGQTVTLRCDPISGHDNLYWYRRVMGKEIKFLLHFVKESKQDESGMPNNRFLAERTGGTYSTLKVQPAELEDSGVYFCASSQDPGGEKLFFGSGTQLSVL.

This clone has at least ten counts. The CDR3 here is CASSLALRGRSNDGQYF. The CDR3 nucleotides read TGTGCCAGCAGCTTAGCTCTAAGGGGCCGTTCCAACGACGGGCAGTACTTC. V gene TRBV7-2 combines with J gene TRBJ2-7; D possibly corresponds to TRBD1 (5 bases). This CDR3 is built from 17 residues. V was cut by 0 bases and J by 9 bases, with 24 bases left in between. Germline V lookup: CDR1 SGHTA, CDR2 FQGNSA.

This clone was observed many times. V and J are TRBV6-5 and TRBJ1-2; 7 nucleotides line up with TRBD1. J was trimmed by 2 bases and V by 0 bases; bases with no gene match: 3. The CDR3 runs 15 residues. CDR1 and CDR2 from the germline V gene are MNHEY and SVGAGI. In DNA, the CDR3 is TGTGCCAGCAGTTACTCGGGACAGAGGAACTATGGCTACACCTTC. Translating gives CASSYSGQRNYGYTF.

This clone was seen at least ten times. J is TRBJ2-3 and V is TRBV19, with D maybe TRBD2 (7 bases). From germline, CDR1 is LNHDA and CDR2 SQIVND (reference sequence). V shed 10 bases and J shed 2 bases, with 13 bases lying between them. The CDR3 is 13 amino acids. In nucleotides, the CDR3 is TGTGCCACCAGGGGACTACCCACAGATACGCAGTATTTT. Amino acids: CATRGLPTDTQYF.

This clone has at least ten counts. The chain joins TRBV4-2 to TRBJ2-2; 10 positions match TRBD1. Per the germline V gene, CDR1 is LGHNA and CDR2 is YNFKEQ. The CDR3 sequence is 18 residues long. J was trimmed by 5 bases and V by 4 bases; bases with no gene match: 13. CDR3 sequence: CASSRKRPGQGLTGELFF. The CDR3 nucleotides read TGTGCCAGCAGCCGAAAAAGACCGGGACAGGGGTTAACCGGGGAGCTGTTTTTT.

This clone was counted ten times or more. The chain joins TRBV18 to TRBJ2-5, with D possibly matching TRBD2 (6 bases). With 2 bases removed from V and 4 bases from J, the gap between germline ends came to 14 bases. The CDR3 length is 15 residues. The germline CDR1 and CDR2 sequences are KGHSH and LQKENI. CDR3 nucleotides: TGTGCCAGCTCACCAAATAGCGGAGGGTCAGAGACCCAGTACTTC. Translating gives CASSPNSGGSETQYF.

V and J are TRBV7-3 and TRBJ2-1; 7 positions agree with TRBD1. CDR1 SGHTA and CDR2 FQGTGA come from the germline V gene. This CDR3 has 16 amino acids. Losses at the gene ends were 5 bases for V and 0 bases for J; bases not matched to a gene: 7. CDR3 DNA sequence: TGTGCCAGCAGCCGTGACAGGGCAAGCTCCTACAATGAGCAGTTCTTC. Protein product: CASSRDRASSYNEQFF.